This T cell receptor (beta chain) was identified in a study of blood T cell repertoires in COVID-19. The wider study: Some COVID-19 samples were acute and others convalescent; all came from the United States, Italy and Spain. Sources were T cells, B-cell-depleted T cells, or PBMCs; the material itself was cDNA or gDNA.

This clone appeared a few times. As processed by the authors: The authors estimated nucleated cell counts from reference gene primer amplification. Using immunoSEQ multiplex PCR, the repertoire was profiled, and TCRdb retains in-frame clones only, with some absent. Clonal size and the V and J genes are those of that table, whereas D and trimming came from the DNA. The data contain 97,000 or so clones, about nine tenths of them singletons. Sequenced sample: peripheral blood. The receptor was isolated from a man between 50 and 59 years old with acute or convalescent COVID-19.

The CDR3: CASSQDRVLLAGGTGELFF. The CDR3 coding sequence is TGCGCCAGCAGCCAAGATCGGGTTCTGCTAGCGGGAGGCACCGGGGAGCTGTTTTTT. This sequence joins TRBV4-3 and TRBJ2-2; 11 bases match TRBD2. V gave up 0 bases and J gave up 4 bases; unmatched junction bases: 10. Germline V gives CDR1 LGHNA, CDR2 YSLEER. The CDR3 is 19 amino acids.